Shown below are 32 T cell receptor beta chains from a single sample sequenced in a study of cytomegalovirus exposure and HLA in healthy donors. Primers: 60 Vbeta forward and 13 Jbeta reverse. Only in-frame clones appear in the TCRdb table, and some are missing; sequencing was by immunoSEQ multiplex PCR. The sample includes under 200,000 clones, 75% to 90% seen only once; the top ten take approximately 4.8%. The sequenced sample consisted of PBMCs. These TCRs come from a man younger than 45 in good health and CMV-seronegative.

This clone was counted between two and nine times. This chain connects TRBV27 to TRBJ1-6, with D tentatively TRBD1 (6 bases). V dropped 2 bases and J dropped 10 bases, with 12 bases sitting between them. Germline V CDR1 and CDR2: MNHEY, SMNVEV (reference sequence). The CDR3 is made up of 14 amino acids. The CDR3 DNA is TGTGCCAGCAGTTTAACAGGGCAGGGGTCACCCCTCCACTTT. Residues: CASSLTGQGSPLHF.

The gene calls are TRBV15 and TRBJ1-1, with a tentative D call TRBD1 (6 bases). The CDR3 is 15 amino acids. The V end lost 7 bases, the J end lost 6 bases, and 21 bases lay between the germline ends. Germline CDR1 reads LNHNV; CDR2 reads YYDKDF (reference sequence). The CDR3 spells CATTDRDTGFSEAFF. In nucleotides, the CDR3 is TGTGCCACCACCGACCGGGACACGGGGTTTTCTGAAGCTTTCTTT.

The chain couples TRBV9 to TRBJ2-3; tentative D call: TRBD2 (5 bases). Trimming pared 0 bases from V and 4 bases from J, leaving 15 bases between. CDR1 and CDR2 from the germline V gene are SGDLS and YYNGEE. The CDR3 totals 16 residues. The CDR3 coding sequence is TGTGCCAGCAGCGTAGCTCCCTCCCTCGGGGCAGATACGCAGTATTTT. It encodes CASSVAPSLGADTQYF.

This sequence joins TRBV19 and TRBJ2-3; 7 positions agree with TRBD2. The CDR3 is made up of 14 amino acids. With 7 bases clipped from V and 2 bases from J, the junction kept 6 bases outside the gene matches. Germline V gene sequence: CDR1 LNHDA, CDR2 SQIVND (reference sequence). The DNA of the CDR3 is TGTGCCAGTAAGCGGGGCAGAGACACAGATACGCAGTATTTT. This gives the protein CASKRGRDTDTQYF.

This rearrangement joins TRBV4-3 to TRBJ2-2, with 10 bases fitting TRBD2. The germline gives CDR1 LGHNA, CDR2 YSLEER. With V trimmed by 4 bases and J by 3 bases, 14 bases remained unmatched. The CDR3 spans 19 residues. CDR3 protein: CASSPHGASGGPYTGELFF. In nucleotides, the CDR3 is TGCGCCAGCAGCCCCCACGGGGCTAGCGGGGGCCCCTACACCGGGGAGCTGTTTTTT.

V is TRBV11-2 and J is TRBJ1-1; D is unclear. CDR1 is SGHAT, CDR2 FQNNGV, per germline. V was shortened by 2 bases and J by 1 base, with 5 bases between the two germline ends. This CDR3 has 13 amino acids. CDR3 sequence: CASSLQQNTEAFF. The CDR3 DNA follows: TGTGCCAGCAGCTTACAACAGAACACTGAAGCTTTCTTT.

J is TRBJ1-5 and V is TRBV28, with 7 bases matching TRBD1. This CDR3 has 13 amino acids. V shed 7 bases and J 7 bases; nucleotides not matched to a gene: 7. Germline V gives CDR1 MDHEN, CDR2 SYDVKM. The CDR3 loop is CASNAGTDQPQHF. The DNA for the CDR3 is TGTGCCAGCAATGCAGGGACAGACCAGCCCCAGCATTTT.

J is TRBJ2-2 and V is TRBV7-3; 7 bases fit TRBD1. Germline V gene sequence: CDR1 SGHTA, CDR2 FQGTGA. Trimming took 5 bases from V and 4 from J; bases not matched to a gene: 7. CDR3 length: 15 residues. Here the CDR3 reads CASSTRQGPTGELFF. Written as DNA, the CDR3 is TGTGCCAGCAGCACTCGACAGGGACCCACCGGGGAGCTGTTTTTT.

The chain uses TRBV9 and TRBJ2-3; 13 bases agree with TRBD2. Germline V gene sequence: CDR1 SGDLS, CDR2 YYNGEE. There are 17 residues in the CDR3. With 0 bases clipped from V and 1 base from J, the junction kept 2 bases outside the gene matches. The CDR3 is CASSVDGLAGGTDTQYF. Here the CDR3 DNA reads TGTGCCAGCAGCGTAGACGGACTAGCGGGAGGCACAGATACGCAGTATTTT.

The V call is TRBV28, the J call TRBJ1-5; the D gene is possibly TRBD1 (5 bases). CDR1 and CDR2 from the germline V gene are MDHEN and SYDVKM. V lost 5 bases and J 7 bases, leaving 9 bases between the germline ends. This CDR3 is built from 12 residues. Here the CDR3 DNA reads TGTGCCAGCAGTCAGGGCGGACAGCCCCAGCATTTT. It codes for CASSQGGQPQHF.

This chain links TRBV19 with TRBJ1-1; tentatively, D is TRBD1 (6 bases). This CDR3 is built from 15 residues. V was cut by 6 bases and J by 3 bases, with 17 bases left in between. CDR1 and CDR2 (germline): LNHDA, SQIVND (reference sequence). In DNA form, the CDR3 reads TGTGCCAGTAGGGGCCCAAGGGGGTCAGACACTGAAGCTTTCTTT. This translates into CASRGPRGSDTEAFF.

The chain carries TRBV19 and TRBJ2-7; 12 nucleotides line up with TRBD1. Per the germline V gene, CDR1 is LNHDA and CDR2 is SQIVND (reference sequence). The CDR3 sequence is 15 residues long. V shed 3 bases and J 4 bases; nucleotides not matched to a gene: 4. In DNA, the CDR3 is TGTGCCAGTAGTATTCCGGGACAGGGGGCTTACGAGCAGTACTTC. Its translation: CASSIPGQGAYEQYF.

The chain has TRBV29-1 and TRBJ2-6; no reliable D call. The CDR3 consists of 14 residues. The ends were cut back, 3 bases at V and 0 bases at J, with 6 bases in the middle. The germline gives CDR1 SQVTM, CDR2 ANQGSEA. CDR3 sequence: CSVDASSGANVLTF. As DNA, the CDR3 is TGCAGCGTTGACGCCAGCTCTGGGGCCAACGTCCTGACTTTC.

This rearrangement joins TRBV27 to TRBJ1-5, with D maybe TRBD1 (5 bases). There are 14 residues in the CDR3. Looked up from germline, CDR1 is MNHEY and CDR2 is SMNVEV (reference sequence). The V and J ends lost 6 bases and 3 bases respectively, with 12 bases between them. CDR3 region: CASRKTVSNQPQHF. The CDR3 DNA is TGTGCCAGCAGAAAGACAGTTTCCAATCAGCCCCAGCATTTT.

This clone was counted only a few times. The CDR3 region has the DNA TGTGCCAGCTTAAGCGGTAATAACTACGAGCAGTACTTC. It is translated as CASLSGNNYEQYF. The chain joins TRBV7-8 to TRBJ2-7; perhaps TRBD2 as D (5 bases). The germline gives CDR1 SGHVS, CDR2 FQNEAQ. The V and J ends lost 8 bases and 3 bases respectively, with 14 bases between them. This CDR3 spans 13 amino acids.

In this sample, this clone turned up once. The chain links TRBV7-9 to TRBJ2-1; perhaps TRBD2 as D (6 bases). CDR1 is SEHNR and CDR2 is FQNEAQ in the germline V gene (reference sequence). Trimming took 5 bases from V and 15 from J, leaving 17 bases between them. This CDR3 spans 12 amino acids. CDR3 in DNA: TGTGCCAGCAGCCCCCCCGGGGGACCCTGGTTCTTC. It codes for CASSPPGGPWFF.

As DNA, the CDR3 is TGTGCCAGCAGAACCCTAGCGGCGTCCTCCTACGAGCAGTACTTC. It encodes CASRTLAASSYEQYF. The chain is built from TRBV6-5 and TRBJ2-7, with 7 bases matching TRBD2. The V gene end was trimmed by 6 bases and the J gene end by 0 bases; junction bases not matched to a gene: 8. Germline CDR1 and CDR2: MNHEY and SVGAGI. This CDR3 has 15 amino acids.

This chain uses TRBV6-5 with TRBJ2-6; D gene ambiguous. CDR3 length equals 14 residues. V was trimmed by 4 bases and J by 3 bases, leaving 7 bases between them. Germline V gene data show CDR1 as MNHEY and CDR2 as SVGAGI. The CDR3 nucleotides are TGTGCCAGCAGTTTCTCCGTTGGGGCCAACGTCCTGACTTTC. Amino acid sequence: CASSFSVGANVLTF.

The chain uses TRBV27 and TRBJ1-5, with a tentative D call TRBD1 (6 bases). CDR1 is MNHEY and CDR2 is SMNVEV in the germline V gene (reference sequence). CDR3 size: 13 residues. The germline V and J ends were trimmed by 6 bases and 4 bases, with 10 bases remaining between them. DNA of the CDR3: TGTGCCAGCAGAGGGGGGGGAAATCAGCCCCAGCATTTT. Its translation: CASRGGGNQPQHF.

Written as DNA, the CDR3 is TGTGCCACCCAGCAGGTTCCGGGCAATCAGCCCCAGCATTTT. It translates to CATQQVPGNQPQHF. The chain links TRBV6-5 to TRBJ1-5; D not resolved. The CDR3 totals 14 residues. V dropped 10 bases and J dropped 2 bases, with 15 bases sitting between them. CDR1 MNHEY and CDR2 SVGAGI come from the germline V gene.

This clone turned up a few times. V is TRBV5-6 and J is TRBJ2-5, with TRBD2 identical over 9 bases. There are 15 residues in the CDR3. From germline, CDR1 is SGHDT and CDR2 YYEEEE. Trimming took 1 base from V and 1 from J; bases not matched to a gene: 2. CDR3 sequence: CASSLRGRAQETQYF. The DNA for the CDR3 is TGTGCCAGCAGCTTGCGCGGGAGGGCCCAAGAGACCCAGTACTTC.

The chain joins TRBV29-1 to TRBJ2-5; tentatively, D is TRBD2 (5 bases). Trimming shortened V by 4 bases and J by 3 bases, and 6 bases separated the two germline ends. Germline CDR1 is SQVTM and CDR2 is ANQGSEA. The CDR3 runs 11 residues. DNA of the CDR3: TGCAGCGTTGCGCGGGAAGAGACCCAGTACTTC. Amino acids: CSVAREETQYF.

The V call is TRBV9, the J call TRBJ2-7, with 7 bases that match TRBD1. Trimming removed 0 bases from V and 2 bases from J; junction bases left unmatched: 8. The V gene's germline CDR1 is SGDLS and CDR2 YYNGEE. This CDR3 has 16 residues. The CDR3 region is CASSVGGTAETYEQYF. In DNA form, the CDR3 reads TGTGCCAGCAGCGTAGGGGGGACAGCGGAAACCTACGAGCAGTACTTC.

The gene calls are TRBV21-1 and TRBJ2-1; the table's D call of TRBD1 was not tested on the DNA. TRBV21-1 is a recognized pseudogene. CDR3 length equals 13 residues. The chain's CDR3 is CASSNGTGGRQFF. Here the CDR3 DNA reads TGTGCCAGCAGCAATGGGACAGGGGGGAGACAGTTCTTC.

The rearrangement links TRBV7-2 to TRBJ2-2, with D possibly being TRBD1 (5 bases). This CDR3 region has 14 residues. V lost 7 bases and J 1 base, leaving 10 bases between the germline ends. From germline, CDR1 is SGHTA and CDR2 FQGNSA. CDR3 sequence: CASITGVNTGELFF. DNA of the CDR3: TGTGCCAGCATAACAGGCGTGAACACCGGGGAGCTGTTTTTT.

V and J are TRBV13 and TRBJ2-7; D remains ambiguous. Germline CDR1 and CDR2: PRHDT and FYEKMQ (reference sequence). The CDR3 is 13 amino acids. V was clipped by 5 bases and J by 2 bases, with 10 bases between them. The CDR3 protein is CASSVNGAYEQYF. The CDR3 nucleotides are TGTGCCAGCAGCGTTAATGGAGCCTACGAGCAGTACTTC. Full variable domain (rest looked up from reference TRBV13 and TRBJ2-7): AAGVIQSPRHLIKEKRETATLKCYPIPRHDTVYWYQQGPGQDPQFLISFYEKMQSDKGSIPDRFSAQQFSDYHSELNMSSLELGDSALYFCASSVNGAYEQYFGPGTRLTVT.

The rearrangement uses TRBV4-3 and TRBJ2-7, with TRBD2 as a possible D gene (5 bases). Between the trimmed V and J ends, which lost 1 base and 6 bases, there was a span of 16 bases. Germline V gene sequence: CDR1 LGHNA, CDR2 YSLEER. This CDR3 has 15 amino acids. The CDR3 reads CASSQVVGGGREQYF. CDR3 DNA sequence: TGCGCCAGCAGCCAAGTCGTAGGAGGCGGGCGCGAGCAGTACTTC.

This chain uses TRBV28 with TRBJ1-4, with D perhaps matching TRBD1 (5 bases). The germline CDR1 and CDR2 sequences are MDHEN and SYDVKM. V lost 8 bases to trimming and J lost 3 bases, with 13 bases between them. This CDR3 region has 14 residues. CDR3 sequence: CASLGGWSNEKLFF. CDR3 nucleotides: TGTGCCAGCCTGGGGGGTTGGTCTAATGAAAAACTGTTTTTT.

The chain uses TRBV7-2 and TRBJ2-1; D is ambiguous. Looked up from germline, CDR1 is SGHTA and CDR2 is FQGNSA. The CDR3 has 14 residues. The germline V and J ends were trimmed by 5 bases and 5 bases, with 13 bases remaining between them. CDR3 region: CASSQRLPNNEQFF. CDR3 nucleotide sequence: TGTGCCAGCAGCCAAAGACTTCCCAACAATGAGCAGTTCTTC.

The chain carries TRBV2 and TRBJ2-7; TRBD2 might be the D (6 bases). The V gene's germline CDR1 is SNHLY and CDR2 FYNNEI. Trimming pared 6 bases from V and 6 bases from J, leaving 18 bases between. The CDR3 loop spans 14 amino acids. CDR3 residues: CASRRRGPTIEQYF. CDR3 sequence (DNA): TGTGCCAGCAGGAGGCGGGGACCCACGATCGAGCAGTACTTC. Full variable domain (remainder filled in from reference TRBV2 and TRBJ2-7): EPEVTQTPSHQVTQMGQEVILRCVPISNHLYFYWYRQILGQKVEFLVSFYNNEISEKSEIFDDQFSVERPDGSNFTLKIRSTKLEDSAMYFCASRRRGPTIEQYFGPGTRLTVT.

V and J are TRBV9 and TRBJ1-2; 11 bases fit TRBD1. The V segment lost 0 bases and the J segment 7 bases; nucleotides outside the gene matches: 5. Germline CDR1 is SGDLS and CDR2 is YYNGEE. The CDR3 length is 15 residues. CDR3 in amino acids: CASSVGGQGAGGYTF. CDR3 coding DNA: TGTGCCAGCAGCGTAGGCGGACAGGGGGCGGGTGGCTACACCTTC.

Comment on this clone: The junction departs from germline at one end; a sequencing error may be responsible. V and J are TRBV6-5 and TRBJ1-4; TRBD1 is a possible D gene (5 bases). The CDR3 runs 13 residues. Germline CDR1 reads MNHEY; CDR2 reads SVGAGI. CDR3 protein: CASSLGTSEKLFF. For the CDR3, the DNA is TGTGCCAGCAGTTTGGGGACTAGTGAAAAACTGTTTTTT.